This T cell receptor (beta chain) appears in the sequencing data of a study of response to subunit inactivated influenza vaccine. TCRdb analysed the RT-PCR reads with MiXCR anew, one entry per CDR3 protein. The sample has about 780,000 distinct CDR3 sequences, approximately 17% seen once. The CDR3 is made up of 14 amino acids. Looked up from germline, CDR1 is ENHRY and CDR2 is SYGVKD. The V gene lost 8 bases and the J gene lost 8 bases, with 21 bases spanning the gap. This specimen was PBMCs from blood, taken roughly 5 days after vaccination. V usage is TRBV10-3 and J usage is TRBJ1-2; tentatively, D is TRBD1 (6 bases). This clonotype was obtained from a man aged 45-65 years who received an inactivated influenza vaccine. The CDR3 spells CAIAGHREVRGYTF. Written as DNA, the CDR3 is TGTGCCATCGCGGGGCACAGGGAGGTGCGCGGCTACACCTTC.